This TCR beta chain appears in the sequencing data of a study of blood T cell repertoires in COVID-19 (TCRdb year 2020). The study in broad terms: Collaborator samples came from the United States, Italy and Spain and covered acute and convalescent phases of COVID-19. The prospective study material was composed of cDNA or gDNA derived from T cells, B-cell-depleted T cells, or PBMCs. Subjects who had been exposed to COVID-19, were actively infected with it, or had recovered from it provided the deeply sampled blood TCRbeta repertoires that made up the dataset. The repertoires were released in a freely available public database meant as a resource for research on the immune response to SARS-CoV-2. Samples were obtained from the ongoing ImmuneRACE study (first 160 participants) and from some 1,200 subjects provided by 6 global collaborators. Sample metadata almost always included a de-identified subject ID, COVID-19 status, age in years and sex. HLA class I and class II types, where available, came from metadata supplied by the sample provider rather than from assay-based typing. Broad study findings and their caveats: The quantity of clinical and demographic metadata differed by source and by participant and was supplied without curation.

One collaborating source in Seattle enrolled patients while the patients were actively infected and followed the patients over time throughout the course of disease. Each collaborating institution followed its own protocols to collect whole blood in K2EDTA tubes. For TCRbeta analysis, collaborators shipped samples in one of three forms: frozen whole blood, isolated PBMCs, or DNA extracted from either of those sample types. CDR1 ENHRY and CDR2 SYGVKD are derived from the germline V gene. At the junction V is shortened by 4 bases and J by 0 bases, with 12 bases in between. The CDR3 covers 16 residues, taking in both the cysteine and the phenylalanine. The DNA shown is the 48-base CDR3, in frame from base 1. The immunoSEQ Assay, a bias-controlled multiplex PCR, was used to amplify TCRbeta CDR3 regions from genomic DNA. In the authors' own workflow: Nucleated cell counts per sample were estimated from amplification of reference gene primers within the assay. Sequence reads were collapsed and filtered to measure the absolute abundance of every unique TCRbeta CDR3 rearrangement. For each sample, productive Simpson clonality was calculated by taking the square root of Simpson's diversity index across productive rearrangements. Drawn from immuneACCESS, this table holds only the in-frame rearrangements with V and J called that TCRdb kept. Clones are partly lost; checked studies trace under half to an unresolved V gene and leave the rest unexplained. The DNA gave D and trimming, while V, J and clone size come from that table. A total of approximately 530,000 clones appear in this sample, roughly nine tenths of them only once. The ten largest clones capture under 8.5% of the sample.

This clone occurred once. Its antigen is not yet known. No base quality information exists; no much larger clone differs at one position. The clonotype originates from a woman aged 45-60 years with COVID-19, enrolled during active disease. This chain joins TRBV10-3 to TRBJ2-2, with a tentative D gene TRBD2 over 5 matching bases. Sequencing was done on a sample of peripheral blood. The CDR3 corresponds to CAISGGLPSNTGELFF. Here is the DNA: TGTGCCATCAGTGGAGGACTTCCATCGAACACCGGGGAGCTGTTTTTT.